This entry concerns a single T cell receptor (beta chain). What it binds is not known. This entry comes from a study of a mutant IDH1 vaccine in newly diagnosed glioma. Trimming took off 4 bases at V and 4 bases at J, with 9 bases between the two ends. Germline CDR1 is SGHNT and CDR2 is YYREEE (reference sequence). CDR3 size: 12 residues. Time point reported: week 35, safety follow-up. In every dose of vaccine, 300 ug of mutant IDH1 20-mer peptide was given alongside topical imiquimod. The repertoire was sequenced with immunoSEQ multiplex PCR; TCRdb's copy has only in-frame clones and lacks some. Of about 60,000 clones in the sample, roughly 80% are singletons; the top ten hold less than 7%.

This sequence was found in a man aged 35 to 55 with glioma. The chain recombines TRBV5-4 with TRBJ2-7, with TRBD1 as a possible D gene (5 bases). The material was PBMCs, obtained from a glioma patient whose treatment included an IDH1 peptide vaccine. The CDR3 sequence: CASSLDKYEQYF. CDR3 nucleotide sequence: TGTGCCAGCAGCCTGGACAAGTACGAGCAGTACTTC.